This T cell receptor beta chain originates from a study of post-analysis software for immune sequencing data. Turning to this clonotype: The antigen is not known.

The study's findings and limits: Five or six TRBV segments were significantly more frequent in patients than in controls. TRBV5-6, TRBV5-1 and TRBV20-1 were among these segments.

Unique molecular identifiers were built into the TCR beta cDNA libraries. MiXCR, applied by TCRdb to the PCR reads, yields one record per CDR3 protein. In the table there are some 370,000 distinct CDR3 sequences, roughly 38% of which are singletons. The CDR3 has 15 amino acids. Trimming removed 5 bases from V and 6 bases from J; junction bases left unmatched: 8. Germline CDR1 SGHTA, CDR2 FQGTGA. The material sequenced was blood. This receptor was obtained from a girl under 18 with multiple sclerosis. This chain uses TRBV7-3 with TRBJ2-1; 9 nucleotides agree with TRBD1. The CDR3 DNA follows: TGTGCCAGCAGCCGAGGTGGGACAGGGAGCAATGAGCAGTTCTTC. Protein: CASSRGGTGSNEQFF.